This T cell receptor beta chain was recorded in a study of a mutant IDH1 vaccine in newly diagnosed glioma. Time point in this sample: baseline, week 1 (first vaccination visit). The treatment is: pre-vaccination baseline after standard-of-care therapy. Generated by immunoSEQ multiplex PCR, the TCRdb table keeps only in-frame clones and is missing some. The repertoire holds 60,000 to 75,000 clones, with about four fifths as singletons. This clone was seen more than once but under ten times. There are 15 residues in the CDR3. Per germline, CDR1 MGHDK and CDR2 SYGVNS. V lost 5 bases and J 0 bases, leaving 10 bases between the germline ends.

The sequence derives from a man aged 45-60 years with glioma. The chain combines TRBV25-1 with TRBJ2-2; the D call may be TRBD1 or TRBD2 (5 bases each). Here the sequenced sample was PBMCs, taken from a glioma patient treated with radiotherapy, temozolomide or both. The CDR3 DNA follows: TGTGCCAGCAGTTCTAGCAGGGCGAACACCGGGGAGCTGTTTTTT. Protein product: CASSSSRANTGELFF.